This T cell receptor (beta chain) was found in a study of T cell responses to AZD1222 COVID-19 vaccine. Overall study findings and caveats: Breadth and depth of Spike-specific TCRs rose after two AZD1222 doses. Mostly white British, mostly female donors; authors suggested clonal diversity may be underestimated. Regions left unmutated in variants are reportedly the target of nearly half of spike-specific TCRs. Distributed over spike, vaccine-associated CD4 TCRs predominated at 160-218 and 743-854.

The CDR3 is 13 residues long. Germline CDR1 and CDR2: MGHDK and SYGVNS. V was clipped by 4 bases and J by 2 bases, with 3 bases between them. Comment on this clone: The antigen remains unidentified.

TCRdb's copy holds only in-frame clones and misses some; the assay was immunoSEQ multiplex PCR. This repertoire shows about 100,000 clones, approximately 89% found once; its top ten account for approximately 3%. The source of this sequence is an adult in good health. The sequenced sample was peripheral blood, obtained on day 0 of MenACWY control vaccination. V is TRBV25-1 and J is TRBJ2-6; D is ambiguous. The CDR3 spells CASSVTGANVLTF. The CDR3 DNA is TGTGCCAGCAGTGTCACTGGGGCCAACGTCCTGACTTTC.